The clone carrying this T cell receptor beta chain was seen a few times. Antigen specificity is unknown. These data are taken from a study of CD8 T cells in ankylosing spondylitis. Points from the study as a whole: In ankylosing spondylitis patients, matched synovial fluid reportedly showed significant enrichment of disease-linked clones. A TCR beta motif made of eight highly homologous variants seemed typical of ankylosing spondylitis blood.

The authors made TCR beta libraries by quantitative 5'-RACE with molecular barcodes. MiXCR was run by TCRdb on the 5' RACE reads, yielding one entry per CDR3 protein. The repertoire holds around 890,000 distinct CDR3 sequences, with roughly 12% as singletons. Trimming left V 3 bases short and J 8 bases short, with 16 bases between. Germline values: CDR1 SGHTA, CDR2 FQGNSA. The length of the CDR3 is 14 residues. Material for sequencing was blood, either unsorted or a sorted T cell fraction (not recorded which). The rearrangement uses TRBV7-2 and TRBJ1-2; D may be TRBD1 (6 bases). This clonotype was sampled from a male donor with ankylosing spondylitis. The CDR3 DNA reads as TGTGCCAGCAGCTTTTTAGGGGGGCGAAGCGGCTACACCTTC. It codes for CASSFLGGRSGYTF.